This entry is about one T cell receptor beta chain. How the authors handled the data: Nucleated cell counts were estimated from reference gene primer amplification. The data were produced by immunoSEQ multiplex PCR, yet TCRdb's version contains in-frame clones alone and is incomplete. Clone size and the V and J calls come from that table; the DNA yielded D and trimming. Of 52,000 or so clones listed, 75% to 85% were seen once; the top ten hold 16%. Germline loops: CDR1 SGHAT, CDR2 FQNNGV. Trimming shortened V by 1 base and J by 10 bases, and 16 bases separated the two germline ends. The CDR3 is 15 residues long. This specimen belongs to a study of blood T cell repertoires in COVID-19. Study in general: The United States, Italy and Spain supplied acute and convalescent COVID-19 samples. In each case, the material was cDNA or gDNA derived from T cells, B-cell-depleted T cells, or PBMCs.

Sequencing was performed on peripheral blood. This receptor was obtained from a man between 40 and 49 years old with acute or convalescent COVID-19. This chain links TRBV11-2 with TRBJ1-4; tentatively, D is TRBD1 (5 bases). The CDR3 reads CASSLGGLREGKLFF. CDR3 coding DNA: TGTGCCAGCAGCTTAGGGGGACTCAGGGAAGGAAAACTGTTTTTT.